This T cell receptor (beta chain) was observed in a study of post-analysis software for immune sequencing data. Across the study: Some patients lacked subtype; others had relapsing-remitting, secondary progressive or progressive-relapsing disease. Study-wide results and limits: Patients carried several TRBV segments more frequently than controls did, and TRBV5-6, TRBV5-1 and TRBV20-1 were among them. The authors found that F measure strongly co-clustered same-batch samples. There was significantly lower normalized Chao1 diversity in multiple sclerosis patients than in controls.

This CDR3 has 13 amino acids. In germline, CDR1 is SGHTA, CDR2 FQGTGA. V was pared by 1 base and J by 7 bases, with 10 bases between. Prepared TCR beta cDNA libraries contained unique molecular identifiers. Once about 0.85 to 10 million T cells were used, a few hundred thousand cDNA molecules resulted. From the PCR reads, TCRdb called clonotypes with MiXCR, one entry per CDR3 protein. The sample contains hundreds of thousands of distinct CDR3 sequences, roughly half of which appear only once. Points on this clonotype: What it recognizes is unknown.

This chain joins TRBV7-3 and TRBJ1-2; possible D gene TRBD1, 5 bases. The sequence derives from a girl aged 5-17 years with multiple sclerosis. Sequenced material: blood. The CDR3 sequence is CASSLSPGSGYTF. CDR3 DNA sequence: TGTGCCAGCAGCTTAAGTCCAGGGAGTGGCTACACCTTC.